The sequence of this TCR beta chain was determined in a study of CD8 T cells in ankylosing spondylitis. Via MiXCR, TCRdb re-called the 5' RACE reads, giving one row per CDR3 protein. Altogether 15,000 or so distinct CDR3 sequences are present, 8.2% being singletons, with the ten largest covering less than 40%. This clonotype appeared many times. Its antigen is still unknown. Findings of the study overall: Seemingly distinctive of ankylosing spondylitis blood was a TCR beta motif formed by eight highly homologous variants.

The sequencing sample was made of blood. The TCR was taken from a male donor with ankylosing spondylitis or in good health (not recorded which).

The CDR3: CASSSRWTGASTDTQYF. The DNA of the CDR3 is TGCGCCAGCAGCTCGCGATGGACAGGGGCCAGCACAGATACGCAGTATTTT. The chain couples TRBV5-1 to TRBJ2-3, with 9 nucleotides matching TRBD1. Germline-derived CDR1 and CDR2 are SGHRS and YFSETQ. Unmatched junction bases numbered 8, after V lost 3 bases and J lost 0 bases. CDR3 length equals 17 residues. The variable domain in full, completed from reference TRBV5-1 and TRBJ2-3, reads KAGVTQTPRYLIKTRGQQVTLSCSPISGHRSVSWYQQTPGQGLQFLFEYFSETQRNKGNFPGRFSGRQFSNSRSEMNVSTLELGDSALYLCASSSRWTGASTDTQYFGPGTRLTVL.